This T cell receptor (beta chain) was documented in a study of Graves' ophthalmopathy and Graves' hyperthyroidism (dated by TCRdb to 2016 to 2019). Regarding the study in general: Peripheral blood was collected before any treatment was given, at the time of initial diagnosis. The independent validation cohort included 18 to 20 hyperthyroidism patients plus 17 patients who later progressed from hyperthyroidism to ophthalmopathy. Once sampling was done, hyperthyroidism patients were given methimazole at a starting dose of 30 mg daily, while ophthalmopathy patients were given high-dose intravenous methylprednisolone. In total, approximately 130 blood samples were TCR-sequenced: under 45 ophthalmopathy, some 72 hyperthyroidism and roughly 17 hyperthyroidism-to-ophthalmopathy patients. To explore V-J signatures that distinguish ophthalmopathy from hyperthyroidism, a discovery set of 100 patients was enrolled, made up of 40 to 45 with ophthalmopathy and around 57 with stable hyperthyroidism. T-cell repertoires of thyroid tissue and blood were compared in several hyperthyroidism patients. The study used signatures of the TCR beta repertoire to tell Graves' ophthalmopathy apart from Graves' hyperthyroidism and to predict which patients would progress to ophthalmopathy. Paper-wide results and their limitations: Ophthalmopathy was separated from stable hyperthyroidism by the 13-signature model with 87.88% sensitivity and approximately 84% specificity in cross-validation and with 80%/75% in the test set. Most of the expanded thyroid clonotypes with a frequency above 0.001 were also detected in blood, and it was suggested that the thyroid immune response may be reflected by blood repertoires. Sample size was not statistically predetermined, and group allocation was not concealed from the investigators. In validation, the model predicted ophthalmopathy progression with more than 55% sensitivity and approximately 78% specificity; eleven to twelve predicted patients were CT-confirmed with GO in a median of 6.5 months.

As regards this clonotype: Its antigen is not yet known. No base quality information exists; no much larger clone differs at one position.

Ophthalmopathy patients were characterized by moderately to severely active disease, a Clinical Activity Score of at least 3, a NOSPECS grade of at least 4, and a disease duration under 3 months. Patients with other autoimmune diseases, uncontrolled infections, pregnancy or lactation were excluded from the study. Diagnosis relied on clinical symptoms, serum thyroxine, TRAb, thyroid ultrasound and orbital computed tomography. PBMCs were isolated from 7.5 to 10 ml of fresh peripheral blood by Ficoll-Paque density gradient centrifugation. Trizol reagent was used to extract the total RNA, and its quality was then checked on an Agilent 2100 Bioanalyzer. The CDR3 covers 13 residues, taking in both the cysteine and the phenylalanine. Left in the record is the CDR3 DNA by itself, 39 bases read in frame from the first base. The V end loses 5 bases and the J end loses 3 bases, and a stretch of 12 bases separates them. CDR1 and CDR2 are drawn from the germline V gene: SGHTS, YDEGEE.

For repertoire sequencing, TCR beta CDR3 regions were amplified from RNA transcripts. The first round was an RT-PCR using HTBI primers with the Qiagen OneStep RT-PCR kit, and this first round was followed by a second-round multiplex PCR, then size selection and purification. Sequencing of the libraries was carried out on an Illumina HiSeq2000 in paired-end mode with 100 bp reads. The study's processing was this. SOAPnuke was used to process the reads, throwing out any read that had adapters, had uncalled bases, had a mean Phred below 15, or lacked an exact constant-primer or identifier match. COPE v1.2.5 was used to merge high-quality paired reads. Each unique nucleotide sequence was treated as a clonotype, and MiTCR v1.1 was used to align the clonotypes to the IMGT TRB V, D and J references. Only V-J combinations with frequency above 0.0001 were analysed, covering around 99% of repertoires. A TCR clonal expansion and chaos score per V-J combination was defined as the ratio of F50 clonal expansion to chaos observed in the TCRdist matrix. Welch's t-statistics and random forest were used to reduce features to about a dozen V-J combinations, which were fed into a naive Bayes classifier. The similarity between thyroid and blood repertoires was quantified using the Morisita-Horn index. TCRdb reanalyzed the raw reads on its own, using fastp at Q25 for trimming and MiXCR for clone calling, and kept in-frame beta chains. Each entry merges the rows of one CDR3 protein and shows their most common DNA and genes. For this entry, the V and J calls and clone size follow TCRdb and not the study's own pipeline. In all, the sample holds some 250,000 distinct CDR3 sequences, and 45% of those were seen once. Around half of the sample is held by the ten biggest clonotypes.

The chain couples TRBV5-8 to TRBJ2-7; possibly the D gene is TRBD2, per 5 matching bases. The sequence came from an adult man with Graves' ophthalmopathy. What was sequenced was peripheral blood. The DNA is TGTGCCAGCAGGGGAGAGGGCCACTACGAGCAGTACTTC. It codes for CASRGEGHYEQYF.